The 16 T cell receptor beta chains given below trace back to one sample, sequenced in a study of neurological immune-mediated disorders. Each CDR3 protein gets one entry after TCRdb re-called the 5' RACE reads with MiXCR. Among around 62,000 distinct CDR3 sequences listed, 4.1% were seen once. The specimen sequenced was PBMCs. These receptors originate from a man aged 50-59 years with multiple sclerosis.

This clonotype was recorded many times. The V and J genes are TRBV7-2 and TRBJ2-5; D not resolved. CDR1 and CDR2 from the germline V gene are SGHTA and FQGNSA. Trimming pared 6 bases from V and 5 bases from J, leaving 10 bases between. The CDR3 has 12 amino acids. CDR3 DNA sequence: TGTGCCAGCAGTGTCCCGTCCGAGACCCAGTACTTC. Amino acid sequence: CASSVPSETQYF.

This clonotype was seen at least ten times. This chain uses TRBV10-2 with TRBJ2-1; 13 nucleotides agree with TRBD2. Germline CDR1 WSHSY, CDR2 SAAADI. The CDR3 totals 16 residues. Trimming cost V 7 bases and J 8 bases; bases outside gene matches: 11. CDR3 in amino acids: CASNPGTSGVHYEQFF. As DNA, the CDR3 is TGCGCCAGCAACCCCGGGACTAGCGGGGTTCACTATGAGCAGTTCTTC.

This clonotype was seen at least ten times. J is TRBJ1-6 and V is TRBV19; TRBD1 aligns across 7 bases. Germline lookup yields CDR1 LNHDA and CDR2 SQIVND (reference sequence). CDR3 length: 14 amino acids. V lost 4 bases and J lost 7; bases outside the gene matches: 4. DNA of the CDR3: TGTGCCAGTAGTACAGGGGGTGCCAATTCACCCCTCCACTTT. This gives the protein CASSTGGANSPLHF.

Ten or more counts support this clonotype. The V call is TRBV12-3 or TRBV12-4, the J call TRBJ2-1; D is possibly TRBD1 (6 bases). CDR3 length: 15 residues. V lost 6 bases and J lost 3, with 15 bases in between. The CDR3 spells CASRFQQGNYNEQFF. CDR3 sequence (DNA): TGTGCCAGCAGGTTTCAACAGGGTAACTACAATGAGCAGTTCTTC.

The gene calls are TRBV28 and TRBJ1-2; D might be TRBD1 (5 bases). This CDR3 comprises 14 residues. V was cut by 2 bases and J by 5 bases, with 12 bases left in between. CDR1 MDHEN and CDR2 SYDVKM come from the germline V gene. The CDR3 DNA reads as TGTGCCAGCAGTTTACGCCCTGACAGTTATGGCTACACCTTC. Amino acid sequence: CASSLRPDSYGYTF.

The sample holds many counts of this clonotype. This sequence joins TRBV7-9 and TRBJ2-5; TRBD2 might be the D (6 bases). Germline CDR1 SEHNR, CDR2 FQNEAQ (reference sequence). The CDR3 is made up of 14 amino acids. Trimming took off 1 base at V and 5 bases at J, with 11 bases between the two ends. CDR3 sequence reads: CASSLDATRETQYF. In DNA, the CDR3 is TGTGCCAGCAGCTTAGATGCGACTAGGGAGACCCAGTACTTC. The full variable domain, completed using reference TRBV7-9 and TRBJ2-5, is DTGVSQNPRHKITKRGQNVTFRCDPISEHNRLYWYRQTLGQGPEFLTYFQNEAQLEKSRLLSDRFSAERPKGSFSTLEIQRTEQGDSAMYLCASSLDATRETQYFGPGTRLLVL.

This clonotype occurred many times. This chain connects TRBV7-6 to TRBJ2-2; 11 positions match TRBD1. V shed 4 bases and J 5 bases; nucleotides not matched to a gene: 15. The CDR3 totals 19 residues. CDR1 SGHVS and CDR2 FNYEAQ come from the germline V gene. The CDR3 nucleotides are TGTGCCAGCAGCTCCCTGGACAGGGGGCCTGGTGGATTTACCGGGGAGCTGTTTTTT. Its protein product is CASSSLDRGPGGFTGELFF.

In its sample, this clonotype was seen many times. The chain combines TRBV20-1 with TRBJ2-4; D is unresolved. The CDR3 spans 13 residues. Germline loops: CDR1 DFQATT, CDR2 SNEGSKA (reference sequence). V gave up 6 bases and J gave up 5 bases, with 14 bases separating them. The CDR3, as DNA: TGCAGTGCAACCTCGACTGGGGAAAACATTCAGTACTTC. It is translated as CSATSTGENIQYF.

This clonotype has a count of ten or more. CDR3 residues: CASSLRGGTYNEQFF. CDR3 nucleotides: TGTGCCAGCAGTTTACGGGGGGGGACTTACAATGAGCAGTTCTTC. This chain uses TRBV12-3 or TRBV12-4 with TRBJ2-1; the match to TRBD2 covers 8 bases. CDR3 length equals 15 residues. Trimming removed 2 bases from V and 4 bases from J; junction bases left unmatched: 4.

This clonotype was seen ten or more times. This sequence joins TRBV4-1 and TRBJ2-2; 15 bases match TRBD2. The CDR3 loop spans 18 amino acids. Per the germline V gene, CDR1 is MGHRA and CDR2 is YSYEKL. V shed 4 bases and J 4 bases; nucleotides not matched to a gene: 7. The CDR3 here is CASSPGLAGGLGTGELFF. CDR3 DNA: TGCGCCAGCAGCCCCGGACTAGCGGGGGGGTTGGGCACCGGGGAGCTGTTTTTT.

At least ten counts were recorded for this clonotype. CDR3 coding DNA: TGCAGTGCTAGGCCGCCACTAGCGGGGGGTATAAGGACCCAGTACTTC. Translation: CSARPPLAGGIRTQYF. The chain employs TRBV20-1 and TRBJ2-5; 12 nucleotides align to TRBD2. Germline V lookup: CDR1 DFQATT, CDR2 SNEGSKA (reference sequence). V was pared by 3 bases and J by 7 bases, with 12 bases of the junction left unmatched. The CDR3 sequence is 16 residues long.

In this sample, this clonotype turned up many times. The chain has TRBV28 and TRBJ1-5, with D hard to call. CDR1 is MDHEN, CDR2 SYDVKM, per germline. The CDR3 consists of 16 residues. Trimming stripped 2 bases from V and 12 bases from J, with 23 bases between. DNA of the CDR3: TGTGCCAGCAGTTTAACACAGAGCGGTATTGTTTGGCTCCAGCATTTT. This sequence encodes CASSLTQSGIVWLQHF.

This clonotype was counted ten times or more. CDR3 protein: CSARRGGTSFQETQYF. Written as DNA, the CDR3 is TGCAGTGCTAGGCGGGGAGGGACTAGTTTCCAAGAGACCCAGTACTTC. The J gene is TRBJ2-5, the V gene TRBV20-1, with 8 nucleotides matching TRBD2. The CDR3 sequence is 16 residues long. CDR1 DFQATT and CDR2 SNEGSKA come from the germline V gene (reference sequence). The V segment lost 3 bases and the J segment 1 base; nucleotides outside the gene matches: 10.

A few counts support this clonotype. The chain recombines TRBV3-1 with TRBJ2-1; the match to TRBD1 covers 8 bases. Trimming took 5 bases from V and 9 from J; bases not matched to a gene: 15. This CDR3 has 16 amino acids. Looked up from germline, CDR1 is LGHDT and CDR2 is YNNKEL (reference sequence). CDR3 in amino acids: CASSALTGVEGSEQFF. The DNA of the CDR3 is TGTGCCAGCAGCGCCCTGACAGGGGTGGAGGGTAGTGAGCAGTTCTTC.

This clonotype has ten or more counts. The chain links TRBV20-1 to TRBJ2-5, with a possible D match to TRBD2 (7 bases). The V end was cut by 2 bases, the J end by 5 bases, with 18 bases between. The CDR3 spans 15 residues. CDR1 DFQATT and CDR2 SNEGSKA come from the germline V gene (reference sequence). The CDR3 spells CSARKTGGLDETQYF. The CDR3, as DNA: TGCAGTGCTAGAAAAACCGGGGGGCTCGACGAGACCCAGTACTTC.

The sample holds many counts of this clonotype. The chain recombines TRBV6-6 with TRBJ1-5, with a weak D call TRBD1 (5 bases). The ends were cut back, 0 bases at V and 7 bases at J, with 13 bases in the middle. This CDR3 comprises 15 residues. Per germline, CDR1 MNHNY and CDR2 SVGAGI (reference sequence). The CDR3 region is CASSYSAGYNQPQHF. The CDR3 DNA reads as TGTGCCAGCAGTTACTCTGCAGGGTATAACCAGCCCCAGCATTTT.